A single sample is the source of the 25 T cell receptor beta chains below, sequenced in a study of CD4 T cells in relation to SARS-CoV-2 and coronaviruses. No antigen has been identified for these receptors. Assay: immunoSEQ multiplex PCR; the TCRdb copy retains only in-frame clones and omits some. The sample has 20,000 to 25,000 clones; over 65% are singletons. Unexposed donor CD4+ T cells date from about 2010-2019, before the COVID-19 pandemic. After nine to ten days of culture, CD4+ T cells were isolated. Input material: CD4+ T cells from PBMCs, cultured in vitro. The receptors stem from a human donor in good health.

The genes are TRBV28 and TRBJ2-3; D gene ambiguous. CDR3 length equals 14 residues. Per the germline V gene, CDR1 is MDHEN and CDR2 is SYDVKM. The V gene lost 5 bases and the J gene lost 4 bases, with 13 bases spanning the gap. CDR3 region: CASSPYVAADTQYF. In DNA, the CDR3 is TGTGCCAGCAGTCCATACGTGGCGGCAGATACGCAGTATTTT.

Here the CDR3 reads CSVEDIPHGGEQFF. The CDR3 DNA follows: TGCAGCGTTGAAGACATCCCCCACGGGGGTGAGCAGTTCTTC. The V call is TRBV29-1, the J call TRBJ2-1; weak D call: TRBD2 (6 bases). The CDR3 has 14 residues. V gave up 0 bases and J gave up 9 bases, with 15 bases separating them. Germline values: CDR1 SQVTM, CDR2 ANQGSEA.

J is TRBJ1-2 and V is TRBV6-5; 7 bases fit TRBD1. The CDR3 spans 13 residues. The germline gives CDR1 MNHEY, CDR2 SVGAGI. Trimming at V came to 5 bases and at J to 3 bases, leaving 3 bases not matched to a gene. CDR3 loop: CASSRQGDYGYTF. The CDR3 DNA sequence: TGTGCCAGCAGTCGACAGGGCGACTATGGCTACACCTTC.

The V gene is TRBV7-3, the J gene TRBJ2-2; D gene unclear. The germline V gene has CDR1 SGHTA and CDR2 FQGTGA. V was shortened by 6 bases and J by 1 base, with 12 bases between the two germline ends. The CDR3 runs 15 residues. The CDR3 bases are TGTGCCAGCAGTAGGGCCCTCGGGAACACCGGGGAGCTGTTTTTT. It specifies CASSRALGNTGELFF.

The chain joins TRBV28 to TRBJ1-4, with 9 bases that match TRBD1. CDR3 size: 16 residues. V was pared by 3 bases and J by 4 bases, with 6 bases of the junction left unmatched. CDR1 is MDHEN, CDR2 SYDVKM, per germline. CDR3 in DNA: TGTGCCAGCAGTTTGACAGGGGGACGTGGTAATGAAAAACTGTTTTTT. Translated, it gives CASSLTGGRGNEKLFF.

J is TRBJ2-7 and V is TRBV9, with 7 bases fitting TRBD1. The V gene end was trimmed by 2 bases and the J gene end by 3 bases; junction bases not matched to a gene: 8. The CDR3 length is 15 residues. The germline gives CDR1 SGDLS, CDR2 YYNGEE. The CDR3: CASSVNTGTVYEQYF. The DNA of the CDR3 is TGTGCCAGCAGCGTCAATACTGGGACAGTCTACGAGCAGTACTTC.

The chain employs TRBV5-1 and TRBJ2-1; 11 bases match TRBD2. The V gene's germline CDR1 is SGHRS and CDR2 YFSETQ. Trimming took 4 bases from V and 9 from J; bases not matched to a gene: 12. The length of the CDR3 is 16 residues. The CDR3 is CASSPTSGILETEQFF. CDR3 nucleotides: TGCGCCAGCAGCCCGACTAGCGGGATTTTAGAGACTGAGCAGTTCTTC.

The V gene is TRBV6-6, the J gene TRBJ1-2; unclear D gene. CDR3 length equals 12 residues. CDR1 and CDR2 (germline): MNHNY, SVGAGI (reference sequence). The ends were cut back, 5 bases at V and 7 bases at J, with 11 bases in the middle. CDR3 sequence: CASSLRSSGYTF. The CDR3 coding sequence is TGTGCCAGCAGTCTCAGGTCGTCTGGCTACACCTTC.

V is TRBV3-1 (or the pseudogene TRBV3-2) and J is TRBJ2-7; 10 bases are shared with TRBD2. Germline assignment: CDR1 LGHDT and CDR2 YNNKEL (reference sequence). Trimming took 0 bases from V and 0 from J; bases not matched to a gene: 8. The CDR3 spans 18 residues. This CDR3 reads CASSQDSSGRWASYEQYF. CDR3 DNA: TGTGCCAGCAGCCAAGATAGTAGCGGGAGGTGGGCCTCCTACGAGCAGTACTTC.

The chain employs TRBV25-1 and TRBJ1-1, with D unresolved. Germline assignment: CDR1 MGHDK and CDR2 SYGVNS. Trimming pared 4 bases from V and 1 base from J, leaving 4 bases between. CDR3 length: 12 residues. The CDR3 nucleotides are TGTGCCAGCAGTGGGGGGAACACTGAAGCTTTCTTT. It yields the protein CASSGGNTEAFF.

This rearrangement joins TRBV28 to TRBJ1-1, with D unresolved. This CDR3 is built from 13 residues. Trimming took off 7 bases at V and 1 base at J, with 10 bases between the two ends. Germline V lookup: CDR1 MDHEN, CDR2 SYDVKM. The CDR3 here is CASISRWNTEAFF. The CDR3 nucleotides are TGTGCCAGCATATCACGGTGGAACACTGAAGCTTTCTTT.

This clone has only a few counts. V is TRBV11-2 and J is TRBJ1-6, with D unclear. Germline V gene data show CDR1 as SGHAT and CDR2 as FQNNGV. This CDR3 is 13 amino acids long. Between the trimmed V and J ends, which lost 5 bases and 15 bases, there was a span of 17 bases. The CDR3 spells CASSAIIRMDLHF. The CDR3 bases are TGTGCCAGCAGCGCCATAATTCGGATGGACCTCCACTTT. Drawing the rest from reference TRBV11-2 and TRBJ1-6, the complete variable domain is EAGVAQSPRYKIIEKRQSVAFWCNPISGHATLYWYQQILGQGPKLLIQFQNNGVVDDSQLPKDRFSAERLKGVDSTLKIQPAKLEDSAVYLCASSAIIRMDLHFGNGTRLTVT.

For the CDR3, the DNA is TGTGCCAGCAGCCGGGCCAGGGCAGGGGTTTCCACAGATACGCAGTATTTT. Its protein product is CASSRARAGVSTDTQYF. V and J are TRBV3-1 (or the pseudogene TRBV3-2) and TRBJ2-3; tentatively, D is TRBD1 (6 bases). V dropped 4 bases and J dropped 2 bases, with 19 bases sitting between them. Germline CDR1 is LGHDT and CDR2 is YNNKEL (reference sequence). This CDR3 is 17 amino acids long.

This chain connects TRBV11-2 to TRBJ2-7; D remains unclear. Germline lookup yields CDR1 SGHAT and CDR2 FQNNGV. There are 18 residues in the CDR3. The ends were cut back, 5 bases at V and 4 bases at J, with 27 bases in the middle. The DNA for the CDR3 is TGTGCCAGCAGCCCGAGTAGCCGCCCCTCTGGCGCTCGATACGAGCAGTACTTC. Amino acids: CASSPSSRPSGARYEQYF.

The rearrangement links TRBV3-1 (or the pseudogene TRBV3-2) to TRBJ2-1; 10 bases match TRBD2. With 3 bases clipped from V and 9 bases from J, the junction kept 8 bases outside the gene matches. Germline assignment: CDR1 LGHDT and CDR2 YNNKEL (reference sequence). The CDR3 runs to 15 residues. In DNA, the CDR3 is TGTGCCAGCAGCCATTTAAGCGGGAGGGCCTCTGAGCAGTTCTTC. Its protein is CASSHLSGRASEQFF.

This chain links TRBV18 with TRBJ2-2; D remains ambiguous. The CDR3 is 15 amino acids. Germline V gene sequence: CDR1 KGHSH, CDR2 LQKENI. V was trimmed by 0 bases and J by 5 bases, leaving 10 bases between them. CDR3 nucleotide sequence: TGTGCCAGCTCACCACCGGCCCCTGGTACCGGGGAGCTGTTTTTT. This encodes CASSPPAPGTGELFF.

The chain carries TRBV5-6 and TRBJ2-1; 10 positions agree with TRBD2. CDR3 length equals 18 residues. V lost 0 bases, J lost 4 bases, and 10 bases stayed unmatched. Germline V gene lookup returns CDR1 SGHDT and CDR2 YYEEEE. The CDR3 sequence: CASSLVGRAGGMYNEQFF. The CDR3 DNA sequence: TGTGCCAGCAGCTTGGTAGGGCGAGCGGGAGGGATGTACAATGAGCAGTTCTTC.

The V and J genes are TRBV11-2 and TRBJ2-3; TRBD2 agrees at 7 bases. V shed 3 bases and J 4 bases; nucleotides not matched to a gene: 10. The length of the CDR3 is 16 residues. The germline gives CDR1 SGHAT, CDR2 FQNNGV. The CDR3 DNA follows: TGTGCCAGCAGCTTCAAACTAGCGCTAATGGCAGATACGCAGTATTTT. Translating gives CASSFKLALMADTQYF.

In this sample, this clone turned up once. The chain links TRBV9 to TRBJ1-4; TRBD1 matches at 7 bases. CDR3 size: 20 residues. Trimming cost V 5 bases and J 0 bases; bases outside gene matches: 19. Per the germline V gene, CDR1 is SGDLS and CDR2 is YYNGEE. The CDR3 DNA reads TGTGCCAGCAGACCACTCGGACAGGCGTGCTCTCAGGCAACTAATGAAAAACTGTTTTTT. Translating it yields CASRPLGQACSQATNEKLFF.

The gene calls are TRBV5-1 and TRBJ1-2; tentatively, D is TRBD1 (6 bases). V was clipped by 0 bases and J by 6 bases, with 18 bases between them. Germline V lookup: CDR1 SGHRS, CDR2 YFSETQ. This CDR3 spans 16 amino acids. The CDR3 DNA follows: TGCGCCAGCAGCTTGGGGTCGGTGACAGGTTCGGATGGCTACACCTTC. It translates to CASSLGSVTGSDGYTF.

The genes are TRBV19 and TRBJ2-3, with D perhaps TRBD1 (6 bases). The V end was cut by 9 bases, the J end by 2 bases, with 15 bases between. Per the germline V gene, CDR1 is LNHDA and CDR2 is SQIVND (reference sequence). The CDR3 is 14 residues long. CDR3: CASTTGWNTDTQYF. Here the CDR3 DNA reads TGTGCCAGCACAACAGGGTGGAACACAGATACGCAGTATTTT.

This chain uses TRBV9 with TRBJ2-7; TRBD2 matches at 12 bases. Germline V gene sequence: CDR1 SGDLS, CDR2 YYNGEE. V lost 0 bases and J lost 7; bases outside the gene matches: 2. This CDR3 has 14 amino acids. DNA of the CDR3: TGTGCCAGCAGCGTAGAACTAGCGGGAGGTGAGCAGTACTTC. Its protein is CASSVELAGGEQYF.

The J gene is TRBJ2-4, the V gene TRBV6-1; 10 bases are a match to TRBD1. The CDR3 length is 15 residues. Germline V gene sequence: CDR1 MNHNS, CDR2 SASEGT. Losses at the gene ends were 6 bases for V and 5 bases for J; bases not matched to a gene: 7. The CDR3 DNA reads TGTGCCAGCAGCAACCCGGGACAGGGGCAAAACATTCAGTACTTC. Translation: CASSNPGQGQNIQYF.

The chain links TRBV19 to TRBJ2-2, with 9 bases identical to TRBD2. The CDR3 length is 15 residues. With V trimmed by 7 bases and J by 5 bases, 8 bases remained unmatched. Germline-derived CDR1 and CDR2 are LNHDA and SQIVND (reference sequence). DNA for the CDR3: TGTGCCAGTACCCAGGTGGCGGGAGGGACCGGGGAGCTGTTTTTT. Its protein is CASTQVAGGTGELFF.

The gene calls are TRBV5-4 and TRBJ2-6; D is unclear. Looked up from germline, CDR1 is SGHNT and CDR2 is YYREEE (reference sequence). V dropped 0 bases and J dropped 0 bases, with 1 base sitting between them. The length of the CDR3 is 14 residues. The CDR3 sequence: CASSLASGANVLTF. DNA for the CDR3: TGTGCCAGCAGCTTGGCCTCTGGGGCCAACGTCCTGACTTTC. Full variable domain (outside the CDR3, taken from reference TRBV5-4 and TRBJ2-6): ETGVTQSPTHLIKTRGQQVTLRCSSQSGHNTVSWYQQALGQGPQFIFQYYREEENGRGNFPPRFSGLQFPNYSSELNVNALELDDSALYLCASSLASGANVLTFGAGSRLTVL.